What follows are 21 T cell receptor beta chains derived from one specimen sequenced in a study of Graves' ophthalmopathy and Graves' hyperthyroidism. RNA served as the template for amplifying TCR beta CDR3 regions. An initial RT-PCR round employing HTBI primers preceded a second-round multiplex PCR. TCRdb called the multiplex PCR reads again in MiXCR, with one record for every CDR3 protein. Of approximately 700,000 distinct CDR3 sequences in the sample, around 40% were seen once. The sequenced sample consisted of peripheral blood. Source of these receptors: an adult man with Graves' ophthalmopathy.

There are many counts of this clonotype. J is TRBJ1-1 and V is TRBV29-1; a weak D match, TRBD1 (5 bases). Looked up from germline, CDR1 is SQVTM and CDR2 is ANQGSEA. Trimming took 4 bases from V and 2 from J, leaving 11 bases between them. The CDR3 contains 13 residues. CDR3 loop: CSVVGPFNTEAFF. CDR3 DNA: TGCAGCGTTGTGGGGCCCTTTAACACTGAAGCTTTCTTT.

This clonotype was observed a handful of times. The chain couples TRBV11-2 to TRBJ1-2; 7 positions agree with TRBD1. The CDR3 spans 13 residues. The germline V gene encodes CDR1 SGHAT and CDR2 FQNNGV. Trimming removed 8 bases from V and 8 bases from J; junction bases left unmatched: 11. CDR3 sequence: CASSPGGGDGYTF. The CDR3 coding sequence is TGTGCCAGCTCTCCCGGAGGGGGCGACGGCTACACCTTC.

Concerning this clonotype: The germline gene is not matched at one end of the junction; a read error may be the cause. The chain joins TRBV25-1 to TRBJ2-2; tentatively, D is TRBD1 (5 bases). Looked up from germline, CDR1 is MGHDK and CDR2 is SYGVNS. CDR3 length equals 16 residues. CDR3 loop: CASSLDGATNTGELFF. The CDR3 nucleotides are TGCGCCAGCAGCTTGGATGGGGCTACGAACACCGGGGAGCTGTTTTTT.

This rearrangement joins TRBV6-5 to TRBJ2-6; D remains unclear. V was cut by 5 bases and J by 0 bases, with 8 bases left in between. The CDR3 is 15 amino acids. The germline gives CDR1 MNHEY, CDR2 SVGAGI. DNA for the CDR3: TGTGCCAGCAGTGAGACACACTCTGGGGCCAACGTCCTGACTTTC. Translated, it gives CASSETHSGANVLTF.

There are many counts of this clonotype. The rearrangement links TRBV2 to TRBJ1-2; maybe TRBD1 (5 bases). This CDR3 region has 14 residues. Deletions cut 7 bases from V and 2 bases from J, with 14 bases between. CDR1 and CDR2 (germline): SNHLY, FYNNEI. CDR3 region: CASIQGNRNYGYTF. CDR3 DNA: TGTGCCAGCATTCAGGGTAACCGAAACTATGGCTACACCTTC.

This chain links TRBV27 with TRBJ2-2; D might be TRBD2 (6 bases). The CDR3 has 13 residues. Trimming stripped 5 bases from V and 8 bases from J, with 12 bases between. Germline-derived CDR1 and CDR2 are MNHEY and SMNVEV (reference sequence). The DNA of the CDR3 is TGTGCCAGCAGTGCTAGCGCGAGGGGGGAGCTGTTTTTT. It codes for CASSASARGELFF.

Note on this clonotype: Possible read error: a much larger clone is one base away. The J gene is TRBJ1-6, the V gene TRBV3-1, with D maybe TRBD1 (5 bases). The CDR3 totals 13 residues. Germline V gene lookup returns CDR1 LGHDT and CDR2 YNNKEL (reference sequence). CDR3 DNA sequence: TGTACCAGCAGGATATTGGGGGACTCACCCCTCCACTTT. Translating it yields CTSRILGDSPLHF.

The V call is TRBV25-1, the J call TRBJ1-2, with 11 bases that match TRBD1. V dropped 6 bases and J dropped 7; count of bases not matched to a gene: 10. Germline loops: CDR1 MGHDK, CDR2 SYGVNS. CDR3 size: 15 residues. The CDR3 is CASSQGDRGFFGYTF. The CDR3 DNA reads as TGTGCCAGCAGCCAGGGGGACAGGGGGTTTTTTGGCTACACCTTC.

V and J are TRBV7-8 and TRBJ2-2; no clear D gene. V gave up 1 base and J gave up 4 bases, with 13 bases separating them. The germline gives CDR1 SGHVS, CDR2 FQNEAQ. The CDR3 totals 16 residues. Written as DNA, the CDR3 is TGTGCCAGCAGCTTAGGTGCAGTATTTACCACCGGGGAGCTGTTTTTT. Amino acids: CASSLGAVFTTGELFF.

In its sample, this clonotype was seen many times. The genes are TRBV24-1 and TRBJ2-5, with 9 bases identical to TRBD1. The CDR3 loop spans 16 amino acids. Germline loops: CDR1 KGHDR, CDR2 SFDVKD. V was clipped by 4 bases and J by 1 base; unmatched bases: 6. CDR3 protein: CATSDPGQGIQETQYF. CDR3 nucleotides: TGTGCCACCAGTGACCCGGGACAGGGCATCCAAGAGACCCAGTACTTC.

This clonotype was detected once. At one end, the junction sequence differs from germline, possibly due to a read error. The J gene is TRBJ1-2, the V gene TRBV7-3; D uncertain. Germline CDR1 SGHTA, CDR2 FQGTGA. CDR3 size: 13 residues. CDR3 loop: CASSLNKNYGYAF. CDR3 DNA sequence: TGTGCCAGCAGCTTAAACAAAAACTATGGCTACGCCTTC. Looking up the rest from reference TRBV7-3 and TRBJ1-2 gives the full variable domain: GAGVSQTPSNKVTEKGKYVELRCDPISGHTALYWYRQSLGQGPEFLIYFQGTGAADDSGLPNDRFFAVRPEGSVSTLKIQRTERGDSAVYLCASSLNKNYGYAFGSGTRLTVV.

The chain combines TRBV7-2 with TRBJ2-3; 9 bases fit TRBD2. The CDR3 totals 13 residues. With V trimmed by 8 bases and J by 3 bases, 3 bases remained unmatched. CDR1 and CDR2 (germline): SGHTA, FQGNSA. The CDR3 reads CASRGGATDTQYF. The DNA for the CDR3 is TGTGCCAGCCGCGGGGGGGCGACAGATACGCAGTATTTT.

This clonotype was picked up one time. The chain combines TRBV29-1 with TRBJ2-7, with D uncertain. Germline-derived CDR1 and CDR2 are SQVTM and ANQGSEA. V lost 4 bases, J lost 10 bases, and 14 bases lay in between. This CDR3 is built from 11 residues. The DNA for the CDR3 is TGCAGCGTTGTGAGTGGCGTGGGACAGTACTTC. It codes for CSVVSGVGQYF.

This sequence joins TRBV20-1 and TRBJ1-5; a weak D match, TRBD1 (5 bases). The CDR3 totals 16 residues. Germline assignment: CDR1 DFQATT and CDR2 SNEGSKA (reference sequence). V was pared by 5 bases and J by 0 bases, with 17 bases between. CDR3 sequence reads: CSACTLDGASNQPQHF. The CDR3 nucleotides read TGCAGTGCTTGTACTCTAGACGGGGCTAGCAATCAGCCCCAGCATTTT.

Concerning this clonotype itself: It may be a read error: a sequence one base away is much more abundant. The genes are TRBV7-9 and TRBJ1-3; 7 nucleotides align to TRBD1. The CDR3 contains 16 residues. Germline V gives CDR1 SEHNR, CDR2 FQNEAQ (reference sequence). Here the CDR3 reads CTSSPIGQDSGNTIYF. The DNA for the CDR3 is TGTACCAGCAGCCCAATAGGACAGGACTCTGGAAACACCATATATTTT.

This chain uses TRBV29-1 with TRBJ1-2; tentative D call: TRBD1 (5 bases). V dropped 7 bases and J dropped 4 bases, with 19 bases sitting between them. This CDR3 is built from 14 residues. CDR1 and CDR2 (germline): SQVTM, ANQGSEA. CDR3 coding DNA: TGCAGCGGGGACCGAGAACATGGGGGCTATGGCTACACCTTC. Translated: CSGDREHGGYGYTF.

V usage is TRBV9 and J usage is TRBJ2-2, with TRBD1 matching over 8 bases. The CDR3 sequence is 16 residues long. With 3 bases clipped from V and 2 bases from J, the junction kept 6 bases outside the gene matches. Germline CDR1 reads SGDLS; CDR2 reads YYNGEE. CDR3 DNA: TGTGCCAGCAGCGGACGACAGGGGCCCAACACCGGGGAGCTGTTTTTT. Translated: CASSGRQGPNTGELFF.

This clonotype was recorded a few times. The V and J genes are TRBV5-1 and TRBJ1-1, with a weak D call TRBD1 (6 bases). CDR3 length: 15 residues. The V gene lost 4 bases and the J gene lost 1 base, with 14 bases spanning the gap. In germline, CDR1 is SGHRS, CDR2 YFSETQ. Here the CDR3 DNA reads TGCGCCAGCAGCCCAGATCCGGACAGGAACACTGAAGCTTTCTTT. It translates to CASSPDPDRNTEAFF.

Only a few counts were recorded for this clonotype. This chain joins TRBV7-9 and TRBJ2-7, with TRBD1 identical over 9 bases. Germline loops: CDR1 SEHNR, CDR2 FQNEAQ (reference sequence). V shed 5 bases, J shed 2 bases, and the junction held 7 bases outside the gene matches. The CDR3 runs 15 residues. CDR3 sequence: CASSPRTGETYEQYF. The DNA for the CDR3 is TGTGCCAGCAGCCCTCGGACAGGGGAGACCTACGAGCAGTACTTC. The variable domain in full, completed from reference TRBV7-9 and TRBJ2-7, reads DTGVSQNPRHKITKRGQNVTFRCDPISEHNRLYWYRQTLGQGPEFLTYFQNEAQLEKSRLLSDRFSAERPKGSFSTLEIQRTEQGDSAMYLCASSPRTGETYEQYFGPGTRLTVT.

The V and J genes are TRBV19 and TRBJ2-2, with 8 bases aligning to TRBD2. The CDR3 is 18 amino acids. The V and J ends lost 11 bases and 4 bases, in that order; junction bases with no gene match: 21. Germline V gene sequence: CDR1 LNHDA, CDR2 SQIVND (reference sequence). CDR3 sequence: CAWSRPSKSGRVTGELFF. The CDR3 nucleotides read TGTGCCTGGAGTAGGCCCTCAAAAAGCGGGAGAGTCACCGGGGAGCTGTTTTTT.

This clonotype has just a few counts. The chain joins TRBV14 to TRBJ2-5; D is perhaps TRBD1 or TRBD2 (5 bases each). Trimming took 6 bases from V and 2 from J, leaving 16 bases between them. Germline CDR1 and CDR2: SGHDN and FVKESK. CDR3 length: 15 amino acids. CDR3 in DNA: TGTGCCAGCAGTCAGTCCCGGGACGGACAAGAGACCCAGTACTTC. Translation gives CASSQSRDGQETQYF.